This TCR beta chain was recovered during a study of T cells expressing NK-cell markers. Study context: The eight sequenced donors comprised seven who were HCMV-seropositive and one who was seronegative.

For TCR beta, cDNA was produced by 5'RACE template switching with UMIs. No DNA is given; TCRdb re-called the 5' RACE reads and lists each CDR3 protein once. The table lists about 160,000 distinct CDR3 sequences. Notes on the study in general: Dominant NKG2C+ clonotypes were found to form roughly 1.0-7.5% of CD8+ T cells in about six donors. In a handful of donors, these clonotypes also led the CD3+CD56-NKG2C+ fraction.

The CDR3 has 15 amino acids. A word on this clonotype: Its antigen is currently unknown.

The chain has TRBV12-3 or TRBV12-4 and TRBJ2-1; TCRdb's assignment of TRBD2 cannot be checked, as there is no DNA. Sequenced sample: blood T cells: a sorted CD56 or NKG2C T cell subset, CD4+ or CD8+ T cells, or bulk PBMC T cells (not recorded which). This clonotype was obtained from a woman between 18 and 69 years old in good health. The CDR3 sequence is CATRGKRGVRDEQFF.